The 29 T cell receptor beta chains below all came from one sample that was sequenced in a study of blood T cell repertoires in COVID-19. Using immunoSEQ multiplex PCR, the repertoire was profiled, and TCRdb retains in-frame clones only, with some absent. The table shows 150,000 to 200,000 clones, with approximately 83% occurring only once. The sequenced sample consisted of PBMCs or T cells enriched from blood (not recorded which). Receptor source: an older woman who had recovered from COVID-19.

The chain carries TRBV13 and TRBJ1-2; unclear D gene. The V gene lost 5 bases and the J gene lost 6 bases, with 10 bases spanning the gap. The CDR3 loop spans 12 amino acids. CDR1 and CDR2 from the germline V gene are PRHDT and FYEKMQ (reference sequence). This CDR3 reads CASSRRLNGYTF. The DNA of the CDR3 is TGTGCCAGCAGCCGGCGGCTAAATGGCTACACCTTC. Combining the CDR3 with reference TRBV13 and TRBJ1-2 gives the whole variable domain AAGVIQSPRHLIKEKRETATLKCYPIPRHDTVYWYQQGPGQDPQFLISFYEKMQSDKGSIPDRFSAQQFSDYHSELNMSSLELGDSALYFCASSRRLNGYTFGSGTRLTVV.

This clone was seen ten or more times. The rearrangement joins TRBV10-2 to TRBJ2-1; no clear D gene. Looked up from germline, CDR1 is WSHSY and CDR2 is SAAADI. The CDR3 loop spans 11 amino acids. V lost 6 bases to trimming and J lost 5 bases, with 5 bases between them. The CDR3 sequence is CASRLNNEQFF. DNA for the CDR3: TGCGCCAGCAGGCTAAACAATGAGCAGTTCTTC.

The chain's CDR3 is CASSQDSKNTEAFF. The CDR3, as DNA: TGTGCCAGCAGCCAAGACAGTAAAAACACTGAAGCTTTCTTT. The V call is TRBV4-2, the J call TRBJ1-1, with D unclear. The germline V gene encodes CDR1 LGHNA and CDR2 YNFKEQ. The CDR3 extends over 14 amino acids. V was cut by 0 bases and J by 2 bases, with 7 bases left in between.

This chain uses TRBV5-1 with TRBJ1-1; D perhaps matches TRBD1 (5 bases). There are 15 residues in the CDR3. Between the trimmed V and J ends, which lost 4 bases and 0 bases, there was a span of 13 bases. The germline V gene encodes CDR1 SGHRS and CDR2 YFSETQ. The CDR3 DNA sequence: TGCGCCAGCAGCACGGAGGGGAGTATGAACACTGAAGCTTTCTTT. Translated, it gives CASSTEGSMNTEAFF.

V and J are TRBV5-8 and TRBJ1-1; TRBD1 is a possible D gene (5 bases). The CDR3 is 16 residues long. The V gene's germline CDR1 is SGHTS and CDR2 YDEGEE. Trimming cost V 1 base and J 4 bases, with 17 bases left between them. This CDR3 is CASSLLVLRGSTEAFF. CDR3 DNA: TGTGCCAGCAGCTTGCTAGTGTTAAGGGGCAGCACTGAAGCTTTCTTT.

CDR3 residues: CASSTGGITEAFF. The DNA of the CDR3 is TGTGCCAGCAGCACGGGGGGTATCACTGAAGCTTTCTTT. V and J are TRBV28 and TRBJ1-1; weak D call: TRBD1 (5 bases). The CDR3 totals 13 residues. V lost 6 bases, J lost 4 bases, and 12 bases lay in between. Germline CDR1 MDHEN, CDR2 SYDVKM.

DNA of the CDR3: TGCGCCAGCAGCTTGGAAACCCCAGGGGGGAAACTGTTTTTT. Its protein product is CASSLETPGGKLFF. The V gene is TRBV5-1, the J gene TRBJ1-4; TRBD1 matches at 7 bases. In germline, CDR1 is SGHRS, CDR2 YFSETQ. V was pared by 0 bases and J by 11 bases, with 7 bases of the junction left unmatched. The CDR3 loop spans 14 amino acids.

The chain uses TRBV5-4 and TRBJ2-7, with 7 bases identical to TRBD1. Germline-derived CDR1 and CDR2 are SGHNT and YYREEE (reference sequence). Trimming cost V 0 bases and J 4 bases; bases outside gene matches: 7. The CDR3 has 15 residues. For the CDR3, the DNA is TGTGCCAGCAGCTTGGGACAGGGTGTGGGGTACGAGCAGTACTTC. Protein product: CASSLGQGVGYEQYF.

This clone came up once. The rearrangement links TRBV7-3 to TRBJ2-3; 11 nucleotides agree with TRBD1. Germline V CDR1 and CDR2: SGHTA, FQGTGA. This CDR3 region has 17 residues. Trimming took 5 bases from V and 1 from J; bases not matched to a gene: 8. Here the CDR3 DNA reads TGTGCCAGCAGCACCATCCCGGACAGGGGGCGCACAGATACGCAGTATTTT. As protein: CASSTIPDRGRTDTQYF. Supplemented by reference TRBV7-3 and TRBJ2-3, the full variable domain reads GAGVSQTPSNKVTEKGKYVELRCDPISGHTALYWYRQSLGQGPEFLIYFQGTGAADDSGLPNDRFFAVRPEGSVSTLKIQRTERGDSAVYLCASSTIPDRGRTDTQYFGPGTRLTVL.

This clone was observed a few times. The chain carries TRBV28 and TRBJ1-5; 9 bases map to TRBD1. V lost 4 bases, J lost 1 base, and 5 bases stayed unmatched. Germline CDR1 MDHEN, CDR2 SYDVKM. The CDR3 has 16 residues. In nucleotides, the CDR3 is TGTGCCAGCAGTTGGCGACAGGGGGTGAGCAATCAGCCCCAGCATTTT. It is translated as CASSWRQGVSNQPQHF.

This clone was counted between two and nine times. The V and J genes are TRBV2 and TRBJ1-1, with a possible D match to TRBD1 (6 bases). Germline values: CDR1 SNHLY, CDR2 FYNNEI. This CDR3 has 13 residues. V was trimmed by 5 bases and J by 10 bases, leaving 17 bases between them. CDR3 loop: CASSTEGGPGAFF. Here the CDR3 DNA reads TGTGCCAGCAGTACCGAGGGGGGGCCGGGAGCTTTCTTT.

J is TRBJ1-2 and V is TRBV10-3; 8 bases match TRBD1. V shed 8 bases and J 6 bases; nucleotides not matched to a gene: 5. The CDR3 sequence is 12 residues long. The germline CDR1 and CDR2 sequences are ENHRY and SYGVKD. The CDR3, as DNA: TGTGCCATCGTACAGGGGGAGGATGGCTACACCTTC. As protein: CAIVQGEDGYTF.

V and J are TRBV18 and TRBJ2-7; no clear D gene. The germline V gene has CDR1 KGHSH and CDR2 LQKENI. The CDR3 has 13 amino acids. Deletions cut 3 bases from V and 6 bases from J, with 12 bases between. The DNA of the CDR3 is TGTGCCAGCTCACCCCCGACTGGTTTCGAGCAGTACTTC. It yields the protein CASSPPTGFEQYF. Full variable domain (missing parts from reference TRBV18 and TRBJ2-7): NAGVMQNPRHLVRRRGQEARLRCSPMKGHSHVYWYRQLPEEGLKFMVYLQKENIIDESGMPKERFSAEFPKEGPSILRIQQVVRGDSAAYFCASSPPTGFEQYFGPGTRLTVT.

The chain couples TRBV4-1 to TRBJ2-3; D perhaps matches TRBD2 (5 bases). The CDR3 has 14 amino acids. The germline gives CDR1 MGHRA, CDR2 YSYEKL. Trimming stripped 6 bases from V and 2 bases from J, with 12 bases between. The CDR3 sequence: CASSRMGATDTQYF. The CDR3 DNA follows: TGCGCCAGCAGTCGAATGGGAGCCACAGATACGCAGTATTTT.

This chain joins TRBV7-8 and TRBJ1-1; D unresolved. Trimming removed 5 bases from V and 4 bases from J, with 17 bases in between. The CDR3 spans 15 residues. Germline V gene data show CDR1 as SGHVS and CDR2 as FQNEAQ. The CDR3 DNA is TGTGCCAGCAGCCCAGGTGGAGGGTGGACCACTGAAGCTTTCTTT. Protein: CASSPGGGWTTEAFF.

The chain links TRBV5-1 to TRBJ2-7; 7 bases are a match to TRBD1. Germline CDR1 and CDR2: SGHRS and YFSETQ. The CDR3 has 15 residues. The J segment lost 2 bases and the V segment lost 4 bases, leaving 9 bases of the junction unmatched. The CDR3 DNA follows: TGCGCCAGCAGCATCGACGGGACAGAAGCCTACGAGCAGTACTTC. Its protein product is CASSIDGTEAYEQYF. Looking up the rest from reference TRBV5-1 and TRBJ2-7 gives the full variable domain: KAGVTQTPRYLIKTRGQQVTLSCSPISGHRSVSWYQQTPGQGLQFLFEYFSETQRNKGNFPGRFSGRQFSNSRSEMNVSTLELGDSALYLCASSIDGTEAYEQYFGPGTRLTVT.

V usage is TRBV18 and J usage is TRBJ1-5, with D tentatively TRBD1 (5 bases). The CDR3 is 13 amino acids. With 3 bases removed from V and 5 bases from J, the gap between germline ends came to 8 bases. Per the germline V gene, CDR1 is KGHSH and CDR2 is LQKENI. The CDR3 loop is CASSPQGDQPQHF. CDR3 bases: TGTGCCAGCTCACCGCAGGGCGATCAGCCCCAGCATTTT.

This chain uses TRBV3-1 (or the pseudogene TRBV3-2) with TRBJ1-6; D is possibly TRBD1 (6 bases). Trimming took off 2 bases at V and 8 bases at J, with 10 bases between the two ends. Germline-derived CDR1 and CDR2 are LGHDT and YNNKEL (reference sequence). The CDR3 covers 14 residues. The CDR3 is CASSQPGADSPLHF. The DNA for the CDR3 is TGTGCCAGCAGCCAACCAGGGGCAGATTCACCCCTCCACTTT.

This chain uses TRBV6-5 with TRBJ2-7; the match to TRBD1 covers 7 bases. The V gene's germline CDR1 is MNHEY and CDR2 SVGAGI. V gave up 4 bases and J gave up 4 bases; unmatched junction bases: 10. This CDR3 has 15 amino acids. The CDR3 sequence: CASSWSMGQFYEQYF. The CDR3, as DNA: TGTGCCAGCAGTTGGAGCATGGGACAGTTTTACGAGCAGTACTTC.

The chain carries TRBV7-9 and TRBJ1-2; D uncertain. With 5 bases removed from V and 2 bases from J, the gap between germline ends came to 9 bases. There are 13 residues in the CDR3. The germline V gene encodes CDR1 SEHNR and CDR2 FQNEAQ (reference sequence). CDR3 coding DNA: TGTGCCAGCAGCCTAAGCCAAAACTATGGCTACACCTTC. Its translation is CASSLSQNYGYTF.

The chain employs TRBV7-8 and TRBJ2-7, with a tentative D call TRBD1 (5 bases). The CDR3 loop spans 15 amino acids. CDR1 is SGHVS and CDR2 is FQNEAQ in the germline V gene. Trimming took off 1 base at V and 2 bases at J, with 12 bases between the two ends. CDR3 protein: CASSLGGAFPYEQYF. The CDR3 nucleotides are TGTGCCAGCAGCTTAGGTGGGGCTTTTCCCTACGAGCAGTACTTC.

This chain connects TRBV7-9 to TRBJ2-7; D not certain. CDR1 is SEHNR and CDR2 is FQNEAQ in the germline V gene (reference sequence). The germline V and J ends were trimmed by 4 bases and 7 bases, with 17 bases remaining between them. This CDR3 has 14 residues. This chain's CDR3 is CASSYLGSTSEQYF. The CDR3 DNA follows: TGTGCCAGCAGCTATTTGGGCTCCACCTCTGAGCAGTACTTC.

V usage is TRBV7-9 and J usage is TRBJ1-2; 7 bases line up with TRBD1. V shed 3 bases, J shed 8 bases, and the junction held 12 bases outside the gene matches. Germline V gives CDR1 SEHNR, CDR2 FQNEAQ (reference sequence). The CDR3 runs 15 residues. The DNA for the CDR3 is TGTGCCAGCAGCTTGGATATTCGACAGGGTTGGGGCTACACCTTC. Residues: CASSLDIRQGWGYTF.

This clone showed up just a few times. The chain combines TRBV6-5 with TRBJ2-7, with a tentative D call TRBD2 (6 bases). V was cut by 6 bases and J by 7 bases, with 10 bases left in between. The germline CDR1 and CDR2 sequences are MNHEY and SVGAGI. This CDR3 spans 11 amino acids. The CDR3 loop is CASSRLVEQYF. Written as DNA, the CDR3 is TGTGCCAGCAGCAGACTAGTTGAGCAGTACTTC.

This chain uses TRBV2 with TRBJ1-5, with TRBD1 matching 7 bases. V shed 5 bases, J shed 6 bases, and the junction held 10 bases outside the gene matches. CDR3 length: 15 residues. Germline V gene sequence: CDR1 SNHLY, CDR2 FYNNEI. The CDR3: CASSPYTAGGQPQHF. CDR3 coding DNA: TGTGCCAGCAGTCCCTATACGGCAGGGGGTCAGCCCCAGCATTTT.

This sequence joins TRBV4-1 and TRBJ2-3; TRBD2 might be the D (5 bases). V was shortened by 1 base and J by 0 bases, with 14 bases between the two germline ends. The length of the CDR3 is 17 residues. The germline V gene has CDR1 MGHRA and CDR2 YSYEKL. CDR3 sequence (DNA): TGCGCCAGCAGCCAAGGGCATGGCGGAGGTAGCACAGATACGCAGTATTTT. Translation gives CASSQGHGGGSTDTQYF.

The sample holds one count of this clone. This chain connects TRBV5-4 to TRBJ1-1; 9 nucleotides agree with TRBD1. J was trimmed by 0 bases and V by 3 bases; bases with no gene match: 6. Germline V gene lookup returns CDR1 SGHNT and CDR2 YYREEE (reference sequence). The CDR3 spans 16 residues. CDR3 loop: CASSSWTGVMNTEAFF. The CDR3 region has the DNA TGTGCCAGCAGCTCATGGACAGGGGTCATGAACACTGAAGCTTTCTTT.

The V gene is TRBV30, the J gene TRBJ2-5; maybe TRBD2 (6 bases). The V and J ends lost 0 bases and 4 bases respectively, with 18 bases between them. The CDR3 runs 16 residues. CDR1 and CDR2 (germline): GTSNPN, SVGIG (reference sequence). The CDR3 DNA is TGTGCCTGGAGTGTAGTCGGGAGCATGCGGAGAGAGACCCAGTACTTC. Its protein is CAWSVVGSMRRETQYF.

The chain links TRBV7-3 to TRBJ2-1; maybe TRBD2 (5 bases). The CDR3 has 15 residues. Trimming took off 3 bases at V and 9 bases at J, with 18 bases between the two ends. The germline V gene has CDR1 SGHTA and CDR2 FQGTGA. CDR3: CASSFTAAGAGEQFF. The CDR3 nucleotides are TGTGCCAGCAGCTTTACTGCGGCGGGCGCCGGTGAGCAGTTCTTC.